This TCR beta chain was sequenced in a study of T cell responses to AZD1222 COVID-19 vaccine. Some clones are missing from TCRdb's copy, which holds only in-frame ones; the method was immunoSEQ multiplex PCR. Among about 79,000 clones listed, roughly 85% were seen once. The CDR3 spans 19 residues. CDR1 is GTSNPN and CDR2 is SVGIG in the germline V gene (reference sequence). V was clipped by 1 base and J by 6 bases; unmatched bases: 15. The chain has TRBV30 and TRBJ2-2; TRBD1 matches at 12 bases. This sample comprised peripheral blood, obtained 28 days after the second AZD1222 dose. The sequence derives from an adult who received the AZD1222 COVID-19 vaccine. The CDR3 loop is CAWSDWVPTGTGGSGELFF. The CDR3 DNA reads TGTGCCTGGAGTGACTGGGTCCCGACCGGGACAGGGGGCTCCGGGGAGCTGTTTTTT.